A few counts support the clone carrying this TCR beta chain. Its antigen is currently unknown. This entry comes from a study of radiation and T cells in renal cell carcinoma. Study outcomes and limitations: Compared with controls, irradiated tumors showed greater TCR clonality. Irradiated tumors held more dominant CDR3 motifs than control tumors. Tumor samples were small regions of around 1 g.

Regarding treatment: treatment-naive control, cytoreductive nephrectomy. This CDR3 is 16 amino acids long. The germline V gene encodes CDR1 SGHTS and CDR2 YDEGEE. The V segment lost 3 bases and the J segment 5 bases; nucleotides outside the gene matches: 13. TCRdb's copy holds only in-frame clones and misses some; the assay was immunoSEQ multiplex PCR. The repertoire holds 20,000 to 30,000 clones, with over 45% as singletons. The source was tumor tissue, collected from a patient whose treatment was nephrectomy without radiotherapy. The rearrangement links TRBV5-8 to TRBJ1-2, with TRBD1 matching 7 bases. The sequence derives from a man aged 40-49 years with renal cell carcinoma. The CDR3 coding sequence is TGTGCCAGCAGCTCGAAACAGACAGGGAGACTTTATGGCTACACCTTC. Amino acid sequence: CASSSKQTGRLYGYTF.